Described below is a single TCR beta chain sequence and its context. Trimming cost V 2 bases and J 0 bases, with 14 bases left between them. The length of the CDR3 is 15 residues. The germline V gene has CDR1 GTSNPN and CDR2 SVGIG (reference sequence). The record originates from a study of blood T cell repertoires in COVID-19. On the study more broadly: From T cells, B-cell-depleted T cells, or PBMCs came the material, which was cDNA or gDNA.

The repertoire was sequenced with immunoSEQ multiplex PCR; TCRdb's copy has only in-frame clones and lacks some. The sample lists approximately 500,000 clones; about 88% were seen once. The sequence derives from a woman aged 50 to 65 with COVID-19, enrolled during active disease. Input material: peripheral blood. The chain links TRBV30 to TRBJ2-7; no clear D gene. CDR3 coding DNA: TGTGCCTGGAGTTTAGGAGTAAAACCCTCCTACGAGCAGTACTTC. Protein: CAWSLGVKPSYEQYF.